Shown below are 18 T cell receptor beta chains from a single sample sequenced in a study of early T cells in non-severe SARS-CoV-2 infection (dated by TCRdb to 2020 to 2023). Preparation of the library involved 5' RACE. TCRdb lists the instrument as NextSeq 500. TCRdb reran the public reads through fastp at Q25 and MiXCR, keeping productive beta chains. For every CDR3 protein sequence, its rows merge into one entry that carries the most common genes and DNA. The sample records under 85,000 distinct CDR3 sequences, around 12% of which are singletons. Of the sample, around 15% is held by the ten largest clones. The material was whole blood, obtained at baseline. The receptors stem from an adult who was a healthcare worker with PCR-confirmed SARS-CoV-2 infection or an uninfected control (not recorded which). The donor label of this sample is uncertain.

The table lists this clonotype with a few counts. This chain uses TRBV7-8 with TRBJ2-5, with D uncertain. V lost 0 bases and J lost 5, with 13 bases in between. Germline V lookup: CDR1 SGHVS, CDR2 FQNEAQ. This CDR3 region has 15 residues. The CDR3 DNA is TGTGCCAGCAGCTTAGCTGACCCAAAAATGGAGACCCAGTACTTC. This encodes CASSLADPKMETQYF.

In this sample, this clonotype turned up many times. This rearrangement joins TRBV5-5 to TRBJ1-2, with 8 bases aligning to TRBD1. The trim removed 0 bases at V and 4 bases at J, leaving 5 bases unmatched. Germline CDR1 and CDR2: SGHKS and YYEKEE (reference sequence). The CDR3 runs to 15 residues. The CDR3 DNA reads as TGTGCCAGCAGCTTGGTTGCAGGGGGCAGCTATGGCTACACCTTC. This encodes CASSLVAGGSYGYTF.

This clonotype was counted many times. This chain links TRBV4-3 with TRBJ1-3; D gene unclear. The CDR3 is 15 residues long. Germline-derived CDR1 and CDR2 are LGHNA and YSLEER. V dropped 0 bases and J dropped 0 bases, with 6 bases sitting between them. DNA for the CDR3: TGCGCCAGCAGCCAAGATTGGCGCTCTGGAAACACCATATATTTT. Amino acid sequence: CASSQDWRSGNTIYF.

The chain employs TRBV30 and TRBJ2-5; D remains unclear. V was pared by 3 bases and J by 5 bases, with 10 bases between. Germline V gene lookup returns CDR1 GTSNPN and CDR2 SVGIG (reference sequence). The CDR3 runs to 12 residues. CDR3 DNA sequence: TGTGCCTGGAGCCCCTCAAGTGAGACCCAGTACTTC. Translating it yields CAWSPSSETQYF. The full variable domain, in which reference TRBV30 and TRBJ2-5 provide the parts outside the CDR3, is SQTIHQWPATLVQPVGSPLSLECTVEGTSNPNLYWYRQAAGRGLQLLFYSVGIGQISSEVPQNLSASRPQDRQFILSSKKLLLSDSGFYLCAWSPSSETQYFGPGTRLLVL.

This clonotype was detected only a few times. V gene TRBV10-1 combines with J gene TRBJ2-7; no firm D call. Germline V lookup: CDR1 WNHNN, CDR2 SYGVQD (reference sequence). The CDR3 extends over 13 amino acids. The V end was cut by 0 bases, the J end by 7 bases, with 10 bases between. CDR3 loop: CASSESSLGEQYF. The CDR3 DNA is TGCGCCAGCAGTGAGTCGTCGTTGGGTGAGCAGTACTTC.

This clonotype has only a few counts. The chain recombines TRBV5-1 with TRBJ2-5; possibly TRBD1 for D (6 bases). Germline CDR1 SGHRS, CDR2 YFSETQ. The CDR3 length is 14 residues. The germline V and J ends were trimmed by 2 bases and 2 bases, with 10 bases remaining between them. The CDR3 nucleotides are TGCGCCAGCAGCTTCTTCGGGACACAAGAGACCCAGTACTTC. Protein: CASSFFGTQETQYF.

Only a few counts were recorded for this clonotype. The chain couples TRBV7-9 to TRBJ2-3; unclear D gene. Trimming pared 5 bases from V and 4 bases from J, leaving 7 bases between. The CDR3 spans 12 residues. Germline V gene sequence: CDR1 SEHNR, CDR2 FQNEAQ (reference sequence). The CDR3 spells CASSGRADTQYF. CDR3 sequence (DNA): TGTGCCAGCAGCGGACGGGCAGATACGCAGTATTTT.

This rearrangement joins TRBV7-9 to TRBJ1-4, with no clear D. The V end lost 4 bases, the J end lost 8 bases, and 17 bases lay between the germline ends. CDR1 is SEHNR and CDR2 is FQNEAQ in the germline V gene (reference sequence). This CDR3 is built from 15 residues. CDR3 sequence reads: CASSSAFGGGEKLFF. CDR3 nucleotides: TGTGCCAGCAGCTCCGCCTTCGGAGGCGGGGAAAAACTGTTTTTT.

The rearrangement joins TRBV5-1 to TRBJ2-1, with D perhaps TRBD2 (6 bases). Germline loops: CDR1 SGHRS, CDR2 YFSETQ. The CDR3 has 15 amino acids. Deletions cut 5 bases from V and 0 bases from J, with 12 bases between. CDR3 in amino acids: CASSSSESSYNEQFF. For the CDR3, the DNA is TGCGCCAGCAGTTCTAGCGAGAGCTCCTACAATGAGCAGTTCTTC.

This clonotype appeared many times. The chain uses TRBV12-3 or TRBV12-4 and TRBJ2-7; D might be TRBD1 (5 bases). V gave up 3 bases and J gave up 5 bases, with 11 bases separating them. This CDR3 region has 13 residues. This chain's CDR3 is CASSLNQGDEQYF. As DNA, the CDR3 is TGTGCCAGCAGTTTGAACCAGGGCGACGAGCAGTACTTC.

The chain links TRBV24-1 to TRBJ2-1; D call uncertain. CDR1 is KGHDR and CDR2 is SFDVKD in the germline V gene. The CDR3 length is 12 residues. Trimming cost V 3 bases and J 4 bases, with 3 bases left between them. The chain's CDR3 is CATSDPYNEQFF. The CDR3 DNA follows: TGTGCCACCAGTGATCCATACAATGAGCAGTTCTTC.

This clonotype was counted a few times. Here the CDR3 DNA reads TGCAGCGTTGAGGAGGCGATGGCTGAAGCTTTCTTT. Translating it yields CSVEEAMAEAFF. The chain links TRBV29-1 to TRBJ1-1; D gene uncertain. V lost 3 bases to trimming and J lost 6 bases, with 11 bases between them. CDR1 is SQVTM and CDR2 is ANQGSEA in the germline V gene. The CDR3 sequence is 12 residues long.

This clonotype turned up a few times. The junction differs from germline at one of its ends, possibly a read error. The chain couples TRBV14 to TRBJ1-1; D perhaps matches TRBD1 (5 bases). This CDR3 is built from 14 residues. Germline-derived CDR1 and CDR2 are SGHDN and FVKESK. The DNA of the CDR3 is TGTGCCAGCAGCCAAGATTGGGGGAACACTGAAGTTTTCTTT. It is translated as CASSQDWGNTEVFF.

This clonotype has ten or more counts. The V call is TRBV7-9, the J call TRBJ2-2; D tentatively reads TRBD1 or TRBD2 (5 bases each). V dropped 4 bases and J dropped 2 bases, with 11 bases sitting between them. The CDR3 totals 15 residues. Germline V gene lookup returns CDR1 SEHNR and CDR2 FQNEAQ (reference sequence). Here the CDR3 reads CASSWGTGNTGELFF. The CDR3 DNA reads as TGTGCCAGCAGCTGGGGGACCGGCAACACCGGGGAGCTGTTTTTT.

The sample holds many counts of this clonotype. The chain recombines TRBV29-1 with TRBJ1-1, with TRBD1 identical over 7 bases. The CDR3 is 13 amino acids. The V gene end was trimmed by 4 bases and the J gene end by 2 bases; junction bases not matched to a gene: 4. The germline CDR1 and CDR2 sequences are SQVTM and ANQGSEA. CDR3 in DNA: TGCAGCGTTGGGACAGGACTTAACACTGAAGCTTTCTTT. Translating gives CSVGTGLNTEAFF.

The chain is built from TRBV20-1 and TRBJ2-7, with TRBD1 identical over 8 bases. After removal of 8 bases from V and 0 bases from J, the junction contained 9 bases not matched to a gene. Germline V gives CDR1 DFQATT, CDR2 SNEGSKA (reference sequence). The CDR3 covers 14 residues. The DNA for the CDR3 is TGCAGTACTGCGGACAGGGAGAGCTCCTACGAGCAGTACTTC. Amino acids: CSTADRESSYEQYF.

This clonotype was seen ten or more times. The V and J genes are TRBV4-2 and TRBJ2-3; unclear D gene. V was trimmed by 1 base and J by 3 bases, leaving 8 bases between them. The germline V gene encodes CDR1 LGHNA and CDR2 YNFKEQ. This CDR3 contains 14 residues. CDR3 coding DNA: TGTGCCAGCAGCCAAGTCACACGAACAGATACGCAGTATTTT. It specifies CASSQVTRTDTQYF.

This clonotype was recorded only once. The genes are TRBV7-2 and TRBJ2-1; 15 bases are shared with TRBD2. There are 15 residues in the CDR3. V lost 5 bases to trimming and J lost 9 bases; unmatched junction nucleotides: 5. Per the germline V gene, CDR1 is SGHTA and CDR2 is FQGNSA. CDR3 sequence (DNA): TGTGCCAGCAGCACGGGACTAGCGGGGGGCGTTGAGCAGTTCTTC. Protein product: CASSTGLAGGVEQFF.